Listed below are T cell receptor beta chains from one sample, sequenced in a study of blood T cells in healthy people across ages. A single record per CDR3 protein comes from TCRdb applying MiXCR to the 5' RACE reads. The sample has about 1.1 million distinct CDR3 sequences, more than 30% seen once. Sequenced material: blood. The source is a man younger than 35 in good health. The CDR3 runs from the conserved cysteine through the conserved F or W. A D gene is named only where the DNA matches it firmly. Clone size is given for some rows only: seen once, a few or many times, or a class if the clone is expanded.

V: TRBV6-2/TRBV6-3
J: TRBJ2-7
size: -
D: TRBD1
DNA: TGTGCCAGCAGTCCAACAGGGGGCAAGGGCGAGCAGTACTTC
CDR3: CASSPTGGKGEQYF

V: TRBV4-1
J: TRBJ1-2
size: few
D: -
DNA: TGCGCCAGCAGCCAAGCGACAACTAACTATGGCTACACCTTC
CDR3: CASSQATTNYGYTF

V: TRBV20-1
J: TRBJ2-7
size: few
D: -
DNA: TGCAGTGCTAGAAGGGCCTACGAGCAGTACTTC
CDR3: CSARRAYEQYF

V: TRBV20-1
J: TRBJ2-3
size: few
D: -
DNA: TGCAGTGCCCCCACCAGGGACAAGGATACGCAGTATTTT
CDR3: CSAPTRDKDTQYF

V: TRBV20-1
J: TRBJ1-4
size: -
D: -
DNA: TGCAGTGCCCTTCCCCCGGATACTAATGAAAAACTGTTTTTT
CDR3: CSALPPDTNEKLFF

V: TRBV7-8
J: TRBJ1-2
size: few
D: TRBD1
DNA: TGTGCCAGCAGCTTAGCGGACAGGCCCCGAAACTATGGCTACACCTTC
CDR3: CASSLADRPRNYGYTF

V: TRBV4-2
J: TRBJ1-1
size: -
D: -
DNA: TGTGCCAGCAGCCAGGTACCCGGGGGAATGAACACTGAAGCTTTCTTT
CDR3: CASSQVPGGMNTEAFF

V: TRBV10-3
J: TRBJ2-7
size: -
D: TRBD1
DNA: TGTGCCATCGAAAACAGGGGCGAGCAGTACTTC
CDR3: CAIENRGEQYF

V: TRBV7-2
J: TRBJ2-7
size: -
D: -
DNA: TGTGCCAGCAGCTTAGGGGCGGACTACGAGCAGTACTTC
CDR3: CASSLGADYEQYF

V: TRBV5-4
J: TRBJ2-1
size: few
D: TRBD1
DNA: TGTGCCAGCAGCCGGGACAGCCTTTTCAACAATGAGCAGTTCTTC
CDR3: CASSRDSLFNNEQFF

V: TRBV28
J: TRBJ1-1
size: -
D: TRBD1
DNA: TGTGCCAGCAGCTCCCCCTGGACAGGGAACACTGAAGCTTTCTTT
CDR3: CASSSPWTGNTEAFF

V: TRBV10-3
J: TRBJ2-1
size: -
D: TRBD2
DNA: TGTGCCACGAAGGAGGCGGGGGACCTCAACAATGAGCAGTTCTTC
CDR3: CATKEAGDLNNEQFF

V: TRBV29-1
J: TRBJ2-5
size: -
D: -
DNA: TGCAGCGTTGGGGGCATGGGGGCAGGCCAAGAGACCCAGTACTTC
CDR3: CSVGGMGAGQETQYF

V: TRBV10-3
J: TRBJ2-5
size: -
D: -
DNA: TGTGCCACTCGGAGGGTTGACAACAATGAGCAGTACTTC
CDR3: CATRRVDNNEQYF

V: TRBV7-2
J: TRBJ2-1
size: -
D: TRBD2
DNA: TGTGCCAGCAGCCCTATGTCAGTCTTAGCGGGGTACAATGAGCAGTTCTTC
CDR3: CASSPMSVLAGYNEQFF

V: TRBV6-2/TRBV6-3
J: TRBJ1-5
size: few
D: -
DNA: TGTGCCAGCAGTTACTCGAACCCGACAGGCTATCAGCCCCAGCATTTT
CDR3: CASSYSNPTGYQPQHF

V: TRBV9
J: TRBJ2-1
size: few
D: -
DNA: TGTGCCAGCAGCGCTGCTGGGGCAGGGCAGGGTGAGCAGTTCTTC
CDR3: CASSAAGAGQGEQFF

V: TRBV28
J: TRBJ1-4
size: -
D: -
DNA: TGTGCCTCCGGGGGCAGGAGGAATGAAAAACTGTTTTTT
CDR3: CASGGRRNEKLFF

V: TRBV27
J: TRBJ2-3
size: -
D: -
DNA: TGTGCCAGCAGTAGTCCAGGAGGTTATACGCAGTATTTT
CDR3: CASSSPGGYTQYF

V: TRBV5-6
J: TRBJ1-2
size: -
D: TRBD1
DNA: TGTGCCAGCGTCACATATAGGGACAGGGAAGATGGCTACACCTTC
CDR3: CASVTYRDREDGYTF

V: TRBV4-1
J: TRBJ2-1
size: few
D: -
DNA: TGCGCCAGCAGCCAAGATGGGGTTAGAGGGACCGACAATGAGCAGTTCTTC
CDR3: CASSQDGVRGTDNEQFF

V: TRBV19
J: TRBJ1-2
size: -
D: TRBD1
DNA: TGTGCCAATGGGACAGGGCCTGCCTATGGCTACACCTTC
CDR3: CANGTGPAYGYTF

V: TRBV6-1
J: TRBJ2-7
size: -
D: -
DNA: TGTGCCAGCAGTTCCCCAACCCAGAACGCCTATAGGGAGCAGTACTTC
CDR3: CASSSPTQNAYREQYF

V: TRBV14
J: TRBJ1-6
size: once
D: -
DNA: TGTGCCAGCAGCCGGAACAGGGAACCCCTCCACTTT
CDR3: CASSRNREPLHF

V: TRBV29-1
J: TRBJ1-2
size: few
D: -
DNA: TGCAGCGTTGGAGCTAGGACTAACTATGGCTACACCTTC
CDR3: CSVGARTNYGYTF

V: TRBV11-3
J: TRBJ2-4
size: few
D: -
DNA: TGTGCCAGCAGCTTAGATGTGGGGCCGTATGAGCAGTACTTC
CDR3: CASSLDVGPYEQYF